These T cell receptor beta chains were read from a single sample in a study of blood T cell repertoires in COVID-19. Profiled with immunoSEQ multiplex PCR; TCRdb holds only in-frame clones, not every one. The data hold 170,000 or so clones, with 70% to 90% observed a single time. The sample comprised peripheral blood. Every receptor here comes from a man over 45 with active or convalescent COVID-19. CDR3s include the opening cysteine and the closing phenylalanine or tryptophan. D genes are given only for firm matches. Clone size, where shown, is once, few, many, or a class for clones that have expanded.

j_gene	abundance	d_gene	v_gene	CDR3aa	CDR3nt
TRBJ1-5	NA	NA	TRBV5-4	CASSLASQGNQPQHF	TGTGCCAGCAGCTTGGCATCACAAGGCAATCAGCCCCAGCATTTT
TRBJ2-3	NA	NA	TRBV7-6	CASSLLTRGTDTQYF	TGTGCCAGCAGCCTCCTAACACGGGGCACAGATACGCAGTATTTT
TRBJ2-7	NA	NA	TRBV11-2	CASSLEAQGPYEQYF	TGTGCCAGCAGCTTAGAAGCACAGGGTCCCTACGAGCAGTACTTC
TRBJ2-5	NA	TRBD2	TRBV15	CATSRDDGGGQETQYF	TGTGCCACCAGCAGAGATGACGGGGGGGGCCAAGAGACCCAGTACTTC
TRBJ2-1	NA	TRBD2	TRBV25-1	CASRVAGGIYNEQFF	TGTGCCAGCAGGGTAGCGGGGGGAATCTACAATGAGCAGTTCTTC
TRBJ2-3	NA	TRBD2	TRBV19	CASSMGLLSGGTDTQYF	TGTGCCAGTAGTATGGGCCTGTTGAGCGGGGGCACAGATACGCAGTATTTT
TRBJ2-5	NA	NA	TRBV11-3	CASRGVSGTQYF	TGTGCCAGCAGAGGGGTGTCCGGGACCCAGTACTTC
TRBJ1-1	NA	NA	TRBV2	CASSGRGGYTEAFF	TGTGCCAGCAGTGGACGAGGGGGTTACACTGAAGCTTTCTTT
TRBJ2-3	NA	NA	TRBV5-1	CASSFDGADTQYF	TGCGCCAGCAGCTTCGACGGGGCAGATACGCAGTATTTT
TRBJ2-7	NA	TRBD2	TRBV9	CASSVGNGGADEQYF	TGTGCCAGCAGCGTAGGAAACGGGGGGGCCGACGAGCAGTACTTC
TRBJ2-1	once	TRBD2	TRBV5-4	CASSLGGLAGSEQFF	TGTGCCAGCAGCTTGGGCGGCCTAGCGGGATCGGAGCAGTTCTTC
TRBJ1-2	NA	NA	TRBV7-2	CASSLGDMRVSYTF	TGTGCCAGCAGCTTAGGGGACATGAGGGTTAGCTACACCTTC
TRBJ1-1	once	TRBD1	TRBV30	CACHNRGPVNTEAFF	TGTGCCTGCCATAACAGGGGGCCGGTTAACACTGAAGCTTTCTTT
TRBJ1-1	NA	NA	TRBV5-1	CASSTAGQRTEAFF	TGCGCCAGCAGCACGGCGGGGCAGCGCACTGAAGCTTTCTTT
TRBJ2-5	once	NA	TRBV7-2	CASSPSSGQETQYF	TGTGCCAGCAGCCCCTCCTCGGGTCAAGAGACCCAGTACTTC
TRBJ2-7	few	NA	TRBV6-5	CASSSLTGEQYF	TGTGCCAGCAGTTCCTTGACAGGCGAGCAGTACTTC
TRBJ2-1	NA	NA	TRBV13	CASSTLQGYEQFF	TGTGCCAGCAGCACACTACAGGGTTATGAGCAGTTCTTC
TRBJ2-5	NA	NA	TRBV11-2	CASSAPEGTQYF	TGTGCCAGCAGCGCTCCGGAGGGGACCCAGTACTTC
TRBJ1-5	NA	NA	TRBV2	CASREGLDGQPQHF	TGTGCCAGCAGAGAGGGCCTTGACGGGCAGCCCCAGCATTTT
TRBJ2-7	NA	NA	TRBV18	CASSRGTDYEQYF	TGTGCCAGCTCAAGGGGGACGGACTACGAGCAGTACTTC
TRBJ2-6	NA	NA	TRBV5-1	CASRDTGSGANVLTF	TGCGCCAGCAGGGATACAGGGTCCGGGGCCAACGTCCTGACTTTC
TRBJ2-1	NA	TRBD2	TRBV15	CATSRAGVGVAGMNEQFF	TGTGCCACCAGCAGAGCCGGGGTCGGGGTAGCGGGAATGAATGAGCAGTTCTTC